These 27 T cell receptor beta chains were sequenced from one sample in a study of blood T cell repertoires in COVID-19. This table comes from immunoSEQ multiplex PCR, and its TCRdb copy is limited to in-frame clones, with some not included. The sample yields 140,000 to 150,000 clones, about 82% seen once. Sequenced sample: peripheral blood. These receptors originate from a woman in her 40s with active or convalescent COVID-19.

The chain joins TRBV10-3 to TRBJ1-1; D gene ambiguous. The CDR3 consists of 12 residues. The V end lost 6 bases, the J end lost 3 bases, and 8 bases lay between the germline ends. CDR1 and CDR2 (germline): ENHRY, SYGVKD. The CDR3 nucleotides read TGTGCCATCAGGAGCTTGGACACTGAAGCTTTCTTT. This sequence encodes CAIRSLDTEAFF.

The genes are TRBV2 and TRBJ1-5, with D hard to call. V was cut by 2 bases and J by 1 base, with 9 bases left in between. CDR1 and CDR2 from the germline V gene are SNHLY and FYNNEI. The CDR3 totals 15 residues. The CDR3 DNA is TGTGCCAGCAGTGAAAGCACGACAAGCAATCAGCCCCAGCATTTT. Amino acids: CASSESTTSNQPQHF.

This clone occurred once. The chain uses TRBV19 and TRBJ1-2; TRBD1 aligns across 7 bases. The CDR3 spans 15 residues. V shed 6 bases, J shed 0 bases, and the junction held 7 bases outside the gene matches. Per the germline V gene, CDR1 is LNHDA and CDR2 is SQIVND (reference sequence). CDR3 region: CASSPTGLTNYGYTF. Written as DNA, the CDR3 is TGTGCCAGTAGCCCGACAGGGCTAACTAACTATGGCTACACCTTC.

The chain uses TRBV29-1 and TRBJ2-5; 14 nucleotides line up with TRBD2. J lost 1 base, V lost 6 bases, and 10 bases had no gene match. Germline V CDR1 and CDR2: SQVTM, ANQGSEA. The CDR3 extends over 17 amino acids. CDR3 amino acids: CSVGLAGGLESQETQYF. The CDR3 DNA sequence: TGCAGCGTCGGACTAGCGGGGGGCCTAGAATCCCAAGAGACCCAGTACTTC.

The genes are TRBV4-1 and TRBJ1-1; D gene ambiguous. The CDR3 contains 11 residues. V was shortened by 7 bases and J by 8 bases, with 11 bases between the two germline ends. Germline V gene data show CDR1 as MGHRA and CDR2 as YSYEKL. The CDR3 region has the DNA TGCGCCAGCATGGGAGGAGGAGAAGCTTTCTTT. Its translation is CASMGGGEAFF.

The V call is TRBV28, the J call TRBJ1-4; TRBD1 matches 10 bases. V lost 5 bases and J lost 8; bases outside the gene matches: 11. The CDR3 spans 16 residues. Germline V gene sequence: CDR1 MDHEN, CDR2 SYDVKM. The CDR3 is CASSQSGTGVREKLFF. The CDR3 DNA follows: TGTGCCAGCAGTCAGTCCGGGACAGGGGTGAGGGAAAAACTGTTTTTT.

In its sample, this clone was seen once. The chain uses TRBV5-6 and TRBJ1-2, with D unresolved. Trimming left V 1 base short and J 2 bases short, with 12 bases between. Germline CDR1 and CDR2: SGHDT and YYEEEE. The CDR3 spans 15 residues. CDR3 residues: CASSLWQAKNYGYTF. CDR3 coding DNA: TGTGCCAGCAGCTTGTGGCAGGCCAAGAACTATGGCTACACCTTC.

The chain couples TRBV25-1 to TRBJ1-1; D gene uncertain. This CDR3 is built from 14 residues. From germline, CDR1 is MGHDK and CDR2 SYGVNS. V was trimmed by 3 bases and J by 5 bases, leaving 13 bases between them. The CDR3 is CASSDPGRETEAFF. The DNA for the CDR3 is TGTGCCAGCAGTGACCCGGGAAGAGAGACTGAAGCTTTCTTT.

Comment on this clone: Different DNA sequences within this sample yield the same CDR3. The chain employs TRBV28 and TRBJ2-5; D gene unclear. V lost 4 bases, J lost 5 bases, and 8 bases lay in between. The CDR3 has 12 residues. Germline CDR1 MDHEN, CDR2 SYDVKM. CDR3 sequence (DNA): TGTGCCAGCAGTTCCGGTTTGGAGACCCAGTACTTC. It encodes CASSSGLETQYF.

In its sample, this clone was seen a few times. The chain links TRBV7-2 to TRBJ2-3, with D tentatively TRBD1 (5 bases). Germline assignment: CDR1 SGHTA and CDR2 FQGNSA. Trimming took 4 bases from V and 0 from J, leaving 8 bases between them. CDR3 size: 14 residues. The CDR3: CASSSQVSTDTQYF. The CDR3 coding sequence is TGTGCCAGCAGCTCACAGGTTAGCACAGATACGCAGTATTTT.

This chain's CDR3 is CASSLASPGTGGRGGAFF. CDR3 in DNA: TGTGCCAGCAGCTTAGCGAGTCCCGGGACAGGGGGCAGGGGTGGAGCTTTCTTT. The chain joins TRBV5-6 to TRBJ1-1; 12 bases are shared with TRBD1. V dropped 2 bases and J dropped 10; count of bases not matched to a gene: 18. CDR1 is SGHDT and CDR2 is YYEEEE in the germline V gene. This CDR3 region has 18 residues.

This clone was detected only once. The chain is built from TRBV30 and TRBJ2-1; TRBD1 matches at 8 bases. After removal of 0 bases from V and 4 bases from J, the junction contained 11 bases not matched to a gene. Germline V gene sequence: CDR1 GTSNPN, CDR2 SVGIG (reference sequence). CDR3 length equals 17 residues. Here the CDR3 reads CAWSVSGGVFPYNEQFF. DNA for the CDR3: TGTGCCTGGAGTGTATCAGGGGGCGTTTTTCCTTACAATGAGCAGTTCTTC.

V is TRBV14 and J is TRBJ1-2; TRBD1 aligns across 7 bases. This CDR3 has 14 residues. Looked up from germline, CDR1 is SGHDN and CDR2 is FVKESK. Losses at the gene ends were 4 bases for V and 8 bases for J; bases not matched to a gene: 10. The CDR3 is CASSLRGRGIGYTF. In nucleotides, the CDR3 is TGTGCCAGCAGCCTCCGGGGCAGGGGGATCGGCTACACCTTC.

The rearrangement joins TRBV30 to TRBJ1-5; D is perhaps TRBD1 (5 bases). CDR1 and CDR2 (germline): GTSNPN, SVGIG (reference sequence). This CDR3 has 13 residues. V was shortened by 5 bases and J by 2 bases, with 10 bases between the two germline ends. The CDR3, as DNA: TGTGCCTGGGCTCTCAGGGGCAATCAGCCCCAGCATTTT. It is translated as CAWALRGNQPQHF.

V usage is TRBV3-1 (or the pseudogene TRBV3-2) and J usage is TRBJ1-6, with TRBD1 identical over 8 bases. Per the germline V gene, CDR1 is LGHDT and CDR2 is YNNKEL (reference sequence). This CDR3 contains 16 residues. Trimming removed 3 bases from V and 7 bases from J; junction bases left unmatched: 8. This chain's CDR3 is CASSHPVGQANSPLHF. The DNA of the CDR3 is TGTGCCAGCAGCCATCCCGTGGGACAGGCAAATTCACCCCTCCACTTT.

This clone has just one count. V is TRBV19 and J is TRBJ1-1; no definite D call. Per the germline V gene, CDR1 is LNHDA and CDR2 is SQIVND (reference sequence). There are 17 residues in the CDR3. The germline V and J ends were trimmed by 7 bases and 0 bases, with 21 bases remaining between them. The CDR3 reads CASTPRIAGTMNTEAFF. For the CDR3, the DNA is TGTGCCAGTACCCCCAGGATTGCAGGAACGATGAACACTGAAGCTTTCTTT.

The CDR3 spells CASSYQGVGNLGGYTF. CDR3 bases: TGTGCCAGCAGTTATCAGGGGGTCGGTAATTTGGGCGGCTACACCTTC. The chain employs TRBV2 and TRBJ1-2, with 7 bases that match TRBD1. V was clipped by 5 bases and J by 8 bases; unmatched bases: 17. The CDR3 has 16 amino acids. Per the germline V gene, CDR1 is SNHLY and CDR2 is FYNNEI.

The chain uses TRBV29-1 and TRBJ1-2, with unresolved D. This CDR3 is 12 amino acids long. V was cut by 1 base and J by 3 bases, with 6 bases left in between. CDR1 SQVTM and CDR2 ANQGSEA come from the germline V gene. The CDR3 loop reads CSVEVADYGYTF. CDR3 coding DNA: TGCAGCGTTGAAGTAGCGGACTATGGCTACACCTTC.

The chain carries TRBV7-2 and TRBJ1-5; tentatively, D is TRBD1 (6 bases). The CDR3 has 14 amino acids. Trimming took off 5 bases at V and 4 bases at J, with 12 bases between the two ends. The germline V gene encodes CDR1 SGHTA and CDR2 FQGNSA. CDR3 sequence: CASSTDSFNQPQHF. CDR3 sequence (DNA): TGTGCCAGCAGCACGGACAGCTTTAATCAGCCCCAGCATTTT. Together with reference TRBV7-2 and TRBJ1-5, the CDR3 gives the full variable domain: GAGVSQSPSNKVTEKGKDVELRCDPISGHTALYWYRQSLGQGLEFLIYFQGNSAPDKSGLPSDRFSAERTGGSVSTLTIQRTQQEDSAVYLCASSTDSFNQPQHFGDGTRLSIL.

The V and J genes are TRBV3-1 (or the pseudogene TRBV3-2) and TRBJ1-2, with TRBD1 identical over 10 bases. This CDR3 region has 13 residues. V dropped 4 bases and J dropped 13; count of bases not matched to a gene: 9. Germline CDR1 and CDR2: LGHDT and YNNKEL (reference sequence). The CDR3 DNA reads TGTGCCAGCAGCCGCAAAGACAGGGGGCTGAGCACCTTC. It yields the protein CASSRKDRGLSTF.

CDR3 coding DNA: TGTGCCAGCAGTGATAGCTGGAGCACAGATACGCAGTATTTT. Translation: CASSDSWSTDTQYF. This chain uses TRBV6-4 with TRBJ2-3; D not certain. Germline V gene lookup returns CDR1 MRHNA and CDR2 SNTAGT. V lost 3 bases and J lost 0, with 7 bases in between. This CDR3 is built from 14 residues.

The V call is TRBV5-6, the J call TRBJ2-5, with unresolved D. CDR1 is SGHDT, CDR2 YYEEEE, per germline. V was shortened by 1 base and J by 4 bases, with 17 bases between the two germline ends. The CDR3 covers 16 residues. The CDR3 DNA follows: TGTGCCAGCAGCTTGTTGAGCGCTCTAATGAGAGAGACCCAGTACTTC. This translates into CASSLLSALMRETQYF. The whole variable domain, filled in from reference TRBV5-6 and TRBJ2-5, reads DAGVTQSPTHLIKTRGQQVTLRCSPKSGHDTVSWYQQALGQGPQFIFQYYEEEERQRGNFPDRFSGHQFPNYSSELNVNALLLGDSALYLCASSLLSALMRETQYFGPGTRLLVL.

CDR3 DNA sequence: TGTGCCAGCAGTTACGGGACAGGGTTATACGAGCAGTACTTC. It is translated as CASSYGTGLYEQYF. The gene calls are TRBV25-1 and TRBJ2-7, with 9 bases matching TRBD1. The V gene end was trimmed by 5 bases and the J gene end by 4 bases; junction bases not matched to a gene: 6. The CDR3 extends over 14 amino acids. The germline V gene has CDR1 MGHDK and CDR2 SYGVNS.

This clone appeared a few times. V usage is TRBV5-1 and J usage is TRBJ2-2, with a tentative D call TRBD1 (6 bases). The CDR3 extends over 16 amino acids. The V gene lost 0 bases and the J gene lost 2 bases, with 11 bases spanning the gap. Germline V CDR1 and CDR2: SGHRS, YFSETQ. CDR3 residues: CASSLATGINTGELFF. The CDR3 DNA reads as TGCGCCAGCAGCTTGGCCACAGGGATTAACACCGGGGAGCTGTTTTTT.

J is TRBJ2-6 and V is TRBV5-4; D not resolved. Trimming cost V 4 bases and J 4 bases, with 15 bases left between them. This CDR3 is built from 16 residues. CDR1 is SGHNT, CDR2 YYREEE, per germline (reference sequence). CDR3 bases: TGTGCCAGCAGCCGATTAACCGCACAAGGGGCCAACGTCCTGACTTTC. It yields the protein CASSRLTAQGANVLTF. Looking up the rest from reference TRBV5-4 and TRBJ2-6 gives the full variable domain: ETGVTQSPTHLIKTRGQQVTLRCSSQSGHNTVSWYQQALGQGPQFIFQYYREEENGRGNFPPRFSGLQFPNYSSELNVNALELDDSALYLCASSRLTAQGANVLTFGAGSRLTVL.

The rearrangement joins TRBV6-2 or TRBV6-3 to TRBJ2-1; 10 bases map to TRBD2. J was trimmed by 4 bases and V by 6 bases; bases with no gene match: 6. The CDR3 extends over 15 amino acids. The germline V gene encodes CDR1 MNHEY and CDR2 SVGEGT. The CDR3 nucleotides are TGTGCCAGCAGCAAACTAGCGGGGACTTACAATGAGCAGTTCTTC. Translation: CASSKLAGTYNEQFF.

The V gene is TRBV28, the J gene TRBJ1-5; D is unresolved. CDR1 is MDHEN, CDR2 SYDVKM, per germline. With 7 bases removed from V and 1 base from J, the gap between germline ends came to 14 bases. This CDR3 region has 15 residues. CDR3 nucleotide sequence: TGTGCCAGCACTCTCTCGGGCGGGAGCAATCAGCCCCAGCATTTT. It codes for CASTLSGGSNQPQHF. The full variable domain, its missing parts supplied by reference TRBV28 and TRBJ1-5, is DVKVTQSSRYLVKRTGEKVFLECVQDMDHENMFWYRQDPGLGLRLIYFSYDVKMKEKGDIPEGYSVSREKKERFSLILESASTNQTSMYLCASTLSGGSNQPQHFGDGTRLSIL.